Listed below are T cell receptor beta chains from one sample, sequenced in a study of T cells in Graves' hyperthyroidism and ophthalmopathy. TCRdb redid the calling of the multiplex PCR reads with MiXCR, one entry per CDR3 protein. The sample records approximately 370,000 distinct CDR3 sequences, 17% being singletons. Sequencing input: blood. Receptors originate from a woman between 25 and 40 years old with Graves' hyperthyroidism that later progressed to Graves' ophthalmopathy. Each CDR3 is given with its conserved first and last residue. Each record gives: J gene, V gene, clone size, D gene, CDR3 protein, CDR3 DNA. A D gene is named only where the DNA matches it firmly. Rows give clone size only sometimes, using once, few, many, or a class for an expanded clone.

TRBJ2-1 | TRBV7-9 | many | TRBD2 | CASSGRAGAAYNEQFF | TGTGCCAGCTCCGGCAGAGCGGGAGCGGCCTACAATGAGCAGTTCTTC
TRBJ2-1 | TRBV10-2 | many | TRBD2 | CASTGLAGGYNEQFF | TGCGCCAGCACGGGGTTAGCGGGGGGTTACAATGAGCAGTTCTTC
TRBJ2-2 | TRBV18 | many | NA | CASSPTTRVLSGELFF | TGTGCCAGCTCACCAACTACACGAGTACTTTCTGGGGAGCTGTTTTTT
TRBJ2-7 | TRBV19 | many | NA | CASKGAYDEQYF | TGTGCCAGTAAGGGAGCGTACGACGAGCAGTACTTC
TRBJ2-5 | TRBV2 | NA | NA | CASSELEGLGTQYF | TGTGCCAGCAGTGAATTGGAGGGCCTGGGGACCCAGTACTTC
TRBJ2-7 | TRBV2 | many | TRBD2 | CASSVGLAGEQYF | TGTGCCAGCAGTGTCGGACTAGCGGGCGAGCAGTACTTC
TRBJ1-5 | TRBV11-3 | many | TRBD1 | CASSPSGTGNQPQHF | TGTGCCAGCAGCCCGAGCGGGACAGGGAATCAGCCCCAGCATTTT
TRBJ2-5 | TRBV15 | NA | TRBD2 | CATNPGLAGPWGETQYF | TGTGCCACAAACCCGGGACTAGCGGGGCCCTGGGGGGAGACCCAGTACTTC
TRBJ2-1 | TRBV11-3 | few | TRBD2 | CASRPPGLAGVYEQFF | TGTGCCAGCAGGCCGCCGGGACTAGCGGGAGTTTATGAGCAGTTCTTC
TRBJ2-7 | TRBV28 | NA | TRBD2 | CASRPTGLAGLEQYF | TGTGCCAGCAGGCCGACGGGACTAGCGGGCCTGGAGCAGTACTTC
TRBJ2-7 | TRBV7-9 | few | NA | CASSLALPEQYF | TGTGCCAGCAGCTTAGCTCTCCCCGAGCAGTACTTC
TRBJ1-1 | TRBV9 | NA | NA | CASGRSGAFF | TGTGCCAGCGGGCGGTCGGGAGCTTTCTTT
TRBJ2-4 | TRBV5-5 | few | NA | CASSLAAVKNIQYF | TGTGCCAGCAGCTTGGCGGCCGTCAAAAACATTCAGTACTTC
TRBJ2-7 | TRBV28 | NA | TRBD1 | CASSARQGISYEQYF | TGTGCCAGCAGTGCCCGACAGGGGATCTCATACGAGCAGTACTTC
TRBJ2-1 | TRBV5-5 | many | NA | CASSYSAPHYNEQFF | TGTGCCAGCAGCTATAGCGCGCCCCACTACAATGAGCAGTTCTTC
TRBJ2-7 | TRBV7-8 | once | TRBD2 | CASRLAGGPVHEQYF | TGTGCCAGCAGGCTAGCGGGAGGGCCCGTACACGAGCAGTACTTC
TRBJ1-1 | TRBV7-9 | NA | TRBD1 | CASSLEGGSAEAFF | TGTGCCAGCAGCTTAGAAGGGGGCAGTGCTGAAGCTTTCTTT
TRBJ1-2 | TRBV20-1 | many | TRBD1 | CSALQGAQGYTF | TGCAGTGCCCTCCAGGGGGCGCAGGGCTACACCTTC
TRBJ2-7 | TRBV28 | many | NA | CASSPWDTTYEQYF | TGTGCCAGCAGTCCATGGGACACGACCTACGAGCAGTACTTC
TRBJ1-2 | TRBV5-1 | many | TRBD1 | CASSDGQANNYGYTF | TGCGCCAGCAGCGATGGACAGGCGAATAACTATGGCTACACCTTC
TRBJ2-3 | TRBV4-1 | NA | NA | CASSQGMTTLGTDTQYF | TGCGCCAGCAGCCAAGGTATGACGACCCTGGGCACAGATACGCAGTATTTT
TRBJ1-3 | TRBV12-3/TRBV12-4 | many | NA | CASSYGASGNTIYF | TGTGCCAGCAGTTATGGAGCGTCTGGAAACACCATATATTTT
TRBJ2-7 | TRBV27 | NA | TRBD1 | CASSPQGQGRFYEQYF | TGTGCCAGCAGTCCACAGGGACAGGGGAGGTTCTACGAGCAGTACTTC
TRBJ1-1 | TRBV6-5 | many | TRBD1 | CASSYWGGQGGFEAFF | TGTGCCAGCAGTTACTGGGGGGGGCAGGGGGGGTTTGAAGCTTTCTTT
TRBJ2-3 | TRBV10-2 | many | TRBD1 | CASSDTGGADTQYF | TGCGCCAGCAGTGACACAGGGGGCGCAGATACGCAGTATTTT
TRBJ2-7 | TRBV28 | many | NA | CASSGHFGPYEQYF | TGTGCCAGCAGTGGACATTTCGGACCCTACGAGCAGTACTTC
TRBJ2-4 | TRBV2 | NA | TRBD2 | CASSEAAGVHIQYF | TGTGCCAGCAGTGAAGCAGCGGGGGTCCACATTCAGTACTTC
TRBJ2-7 | TRBV27 | many | TRBD1 | CASSTPGQRGSYEQYF | TGTGCCAGCAGTACACCGGGACAGAGGGGGTCCTACGAGCAGTACTTC
TRBJ2-5 | TRBV10-1 | many | NA | CASSENRQETQYF | TGCGCCAGCAGTGAGAACAGACAAGAGACCCAGTACTTC
TRBJ2-6 | TRBV18 | NA | TRBD2 | CASSPQPAGGSGANVLTF | TGTGCCAGCTCACCACAGCCAGCGGGGGGCTCTGGGGCCAACGTCCTGACTTTC
TRBJ1-5 | TRBV5-5 | NA | NA | CASSGTGNSNQPQHF | TGTGCCAGCAGCGGAACAGGAAATAGCAATCAGCCCCAGCATTTT
TRBJ2-7 | TRBV6-1 | many | NA | CASSEVGSYEQYF | TGTGCCAGCAGTGAAGTAGGCTCCTACGAGCAGTACTTC
TRBJ2-1 | TRBV29-1 | NA | TRBD2 | CSVSLAGPEDEQFF | TGCAGCGTATCACTAGCGGGTCCCGAAGATGAGCAGTTCTTC
TRBJ2-1 | TRBV3-1 | many | NA | CASSLIQADEQFF | TGTGCCAGCAGCCTTATTCAGGCGGATGAGCAGTTCTTC